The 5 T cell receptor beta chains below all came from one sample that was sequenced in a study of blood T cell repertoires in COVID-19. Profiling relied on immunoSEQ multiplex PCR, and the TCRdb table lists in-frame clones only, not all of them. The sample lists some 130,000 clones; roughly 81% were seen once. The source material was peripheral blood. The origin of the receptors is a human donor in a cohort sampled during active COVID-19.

The CDR3 DNA reads as TGTGCCTGGAGTCCCGTCGGGGGACAGCGGGGCTACACCTTC. Its protein product is CAWSPVGGQRGYTF. This chain connects TRBV30 to TRBJ1-2; 7 nucleotides agree with TRBD1. The CDR3 extends over 14 amino acids. V shed 2 bases and J 8 bases; nucleotides not matched to a gene: 11. Germline V gene lookup returns CDR1 GTSNPN and CDR2 SVGIG (reference sequence).

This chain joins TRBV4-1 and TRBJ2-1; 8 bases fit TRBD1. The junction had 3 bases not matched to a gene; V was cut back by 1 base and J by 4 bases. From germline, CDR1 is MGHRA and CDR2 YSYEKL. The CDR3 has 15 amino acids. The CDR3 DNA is TGCGCCAGCAGCCAAGCTGGGGACAGGTACAATGAGCAGTTCTTC. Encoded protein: CASSQAGDRYNEQFF.

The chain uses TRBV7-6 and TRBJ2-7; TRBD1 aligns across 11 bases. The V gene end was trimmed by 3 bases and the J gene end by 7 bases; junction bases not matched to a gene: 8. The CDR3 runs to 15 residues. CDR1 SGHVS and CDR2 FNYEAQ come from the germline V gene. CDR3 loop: CASSLTGTGGVEQYF. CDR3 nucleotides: TGTGCCAGCAGCTTGACCGGGACAGGGGGGGTTGAGCAGTACTTC.

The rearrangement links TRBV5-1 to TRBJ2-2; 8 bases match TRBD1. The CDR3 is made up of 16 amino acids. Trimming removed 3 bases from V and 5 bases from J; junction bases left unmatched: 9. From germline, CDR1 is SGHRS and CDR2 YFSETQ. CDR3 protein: CASSSVGGQVTGELFF. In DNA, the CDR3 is TGCGCCAGCAGCTCGGTCGGGGGACAGGTAACCGGGGAGCTGTTTTTT.

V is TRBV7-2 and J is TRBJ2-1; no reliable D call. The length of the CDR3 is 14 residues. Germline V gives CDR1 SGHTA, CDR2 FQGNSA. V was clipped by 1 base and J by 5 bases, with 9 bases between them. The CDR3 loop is CASSLVARNNEQFF. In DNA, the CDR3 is TGTGCCAGCAGCTTAGTGGCCCGCAACAATGAGCAGTTCTTC.